These 13 T cell receptor beta chains were all obtained from the same sample, sequenced in a study of regulatory T cells in long-lasting Graves disease. iRepertoire HTBI primers and Arm-PCR of CDR3 regions built TCR beta libraries. One entry per CDR3 protein results from TCRdb running MiXCR on the multiplex PCR reads. The sample records a few hundred thousand distinct CDR3 sequences, 12% to 15% being singletons. The time point was: newly diagnosed GD, antithyroid drugs for less than 3 months. PBMC RNA served as the TCR library source. This same sample was also part of a study on T cells in Graves' hyperthyroidism and ophthalmopathy.

The specimen comprised peripheral blood mononuclear cells (PBMCs), sampled at new diagnosis, from a patient treated with antithyroid drugs. These TCRs come from a woman in her fifties or sixties with Graves disease.

CDR3 loop: CASSLRFGLGNTGELFF. Written as DNA, the CDR3 is TGTGCCAGCAGCTTAAGGTTTGGGTTAGGGAACACCGGGGAGCTGTTTTTT. This chain uses TRBV5-4 with TRBJ2-2, with D uncertain. The germline V and J ends were trimmed by 2 bases and 1 base, with 15 bases remaining between them. Germline assignment: CDR1 SGHNT and CDR2 YYREEE (reference sequence). The CDR3 runs to 17 residues.

This clonotype was seen repeatedly, ten times or more. This sequence joins TRBV6-5 and TRBJ2-7; 10 bases line up with TRBD2. This CDR3 has 15 amino acids. The V gene's germline CDR1 is MNHEY and CDR2 SVGAGI. V was pared by 3 bases and J by 3 bases, with 5 bases of the junction left unmatched. The CDR3, as DNA: TGTGCCAGCAGTTATAGCGGGAGGCCTATCTACGAGCAGTACTTC. Translated: CASSYSGRPIYEQYF.

This clonotype was seen only a few times. This may be a read error: a much more frequent sequence differs by one nucleotide. The gene calls are TRBV28 and TRBJ2-7; tentative D call: TRBD2 (5 bases). The J call is in doubt because the DNA end fits TRBJ2-3 better. The CDR3 has 17 residues. The V gene's germline CDR1 is MDHEN and CDR2 SYDVKM. Here the CDR3 reads CASSFDQAVLVVDTQYF. The CDR3 DNA follows: TGTGCCAGCAGTTTCGACCAAGCGGTCTTAGTTGTGGATACGCAGTATTTT.

This clonotype has a count of ten or more. The V gene is TRBV7-2, the J gene TRBJ2-7; D unresolved. Germline CDR1 is SGHTA and CDR2 is FQGNSA. The CDR3 has 14 amino acids. Trimming took off 2 bases at V and 9 bases at J, with 17 bases between the two ends. CDR3 region: CASSLYGEVYGQYF. The CDR3 bases are TGTGCCAGCAGCTTATACGGAGAGGTGTATGGGCAGTACTTC. Using reference TRBV7-2 and TRBJ2-7 for the parts outside the CDR3, the full variable domain is GAGVSQSPSNKVTEKGKDVELRCDPISGHTALYWYRQSLGQGLEFLIYFQGNSAPDKSGLPSDRFSAERTGGSVSTLTIQRTQQEDSAVYLCASSLYGEVYGQYFGPGTRLTVT.

This clonotype showed up many times. The genes are TRBV28 and TRBJ1-1; D ambiguous. The CDR3 sequence is 13 residues long. V was trimmed by 5 bases and J by 0 bases, leaving 7 bases between them. In germline, CDR1 is MDHEN, CDR2 SYDVKM. The CDR3 bases are TGTGCCAGCAGTAAGGGAATGAACACTGAAGCTTTCTTT. Protein sequence: CASSKGMNTEAFF.

In this sample, this clonotype turned up a few times. This chain uses TRBV5-6 with TRBJ2-5; D is ambiguous. Germline loops: CDR1 SGHDT, CDR2 YYEEEE. The V end was cut by 0 bases, the J end by 4 bases, with 16 bases between. This CDR3 has 16 residues. CDR3 nucleotide sequence: TGTGCCAGCAGCTTGGCCGGGCCCTACATAATAGAGACCCAGTACTTC. This gives the protein CASSLAGPYIIETQYF.

This clonotype was seen many times. The chain recombines TRBV12-3 or TRBV12-4 with TRBJ1-6; D unclear. The CDR3 runs 12 residues. V was pared by 5 bases and J by 17 bases, with 16 bases between. The CDR3 loop is CASSPGFGPIHF. CDR3 nucleotides: TGTGCCAGCAGTCCCGGGTTTGGGCCCATCCACTTT.

The chain couples TRBV6-1 to TRBJ1-3, with 7 bases identical to TRBD1. J gave up 2 bases and V 10 bases, and 8 bases lay outside the gene matches. Germline V gene lookup returns CDR1 MNHNS and CDR2 SASEGT. This CDR3 has 14 amino acids. The CDR3 DNA follows: TGTGCCACCCGTCCAGACAGGGCTGGAAACACCATATATTTT. Protein: CATRPDRAGNTIYF.

This clonotype came up many times. This chain links TRBV6-1 with TRBJ1-5; no definite D call. The V gene's germline CDR1 is MNHNS and CDR2 SASEGT. Trimming left V 10 bases short and J 5 bases short, with 15 bases between. This CDR3 contains 13 residues. The CDR3 DNA follows: TGTGCCACCCGTTTCGGGCAGGATCAGCCCCAGCATTTT. Protein sequence: CATRFGQDQPQHF.

The rearrangement joins TRBV28 to TRBJ1-5; D is unresolved. V was trimmed by 3 bases and J by 6 bases, leaving 12 bases between them. The CDR3 is 14 residues long. Germline CDR1 and CDR2: MDHEN and SYDVKM. The CDR3 nucleotides read TGTGCCAGCAGTTTGGTGGAGGGCTCTCAGCCCCAGCATTTT. Amino acids: CASSLVEGSQPQHF.

The chain joins TRBV27 to TRBJ2-1; D ambiguous. CDR3 length: 16 residues. The germline V gene encodes CDR1 MNHEY and CDR2 SMNVEV (reference sequence). The V and J ends lost 2 bases and 6 bases respectively, with 17 bases between them. The CDR3 loop reads CASSLPGLPNLNEQFF. In DNA form, the CDR3 reads TGTGCCAGCAGTTTACCGGGCCTCCCCAATCTCAATGAGCAGTTCTTC.

Only a few counts were recorded for this clonotype. This chain connects TRBV18 to TRBJ1-3; no reliable D call. The V gene lost 4 bases and the J gene lost 0 bases, with 22 bases spanning the gap. Germline V gives CDR1 KGHSH, CDR2 LQKENI. The CDR3 runs 19 residues. CDR3: CASSLLSEGLPSSGNTIYF. CDR3 DNA: TGTGCCAGCTCACTTCTTTCTGAAGGGCTCCCGAGCTCTGGAAACACCATATATTTT.

This chain connects TRBV6-1 to TRBJ1-1, with D unresolved. The CDR3 runs 11 residues. CDR1 is MNHNS, CDR2 SASEGT, per germline. V lost 7 bases, J lost 3 bases, and 6 bases lay in between. For the CDR3, the DNA is TGTGCCAGCATCCGCGACACTGAAGCTTTCTTT. It encodes CASIRDTEAFF.